The 25 T cell receptor beta chains listed next were all sequenced from one sample in a study of T cell responses to AZD1222 COVID-19 vaccine (dated by TCRdb to the early 2020s). Libraries were prepared through the immunoSEQ multiplex PCR assay. As stored in TCRdb, this immuneACCESS dataset retains in-frame rearrangements with V and J assigned. A fraction of the clones does not appear; measured against another copy, unresolved V genes explain less than half of the discrepancy, and the remainder lacks a known reason. The sample table contains 150,000 to 200,000 clones; only one count was recorded for less than 90% of them. The ten largest make up under 2% of the sample. In the paper's terms, the time point label means: baseline before first vaccination. Sequenced here: peripheral blood, sampled on day 0 of AZD1222 vaccination. The origin of the receptors is an adult in good health.

J is TRBJ1-2 and V is TRBV2; D is unresolved. Germline V gene lookup returns CDR1 SNHLY and CDR2 FYNNEI. This CDR3 has 14 residues. V dropped 3 bases and J dropped 7 bases, with 15 bases sitting between them. The CDR3 here is CASSDRIQHGGYTF. Written as DNA, the CDR3 is TGTGCCAGCAGTGACAGGATCCAACACGGTGGCTACACCTTC.

V gene TRBV6-5 combines with J gene TRBJ2-7; a weak D match, TRBD1 (5 bases). The V gene's germline CDR1 is MNHEY and CDR2 SVGAGI. The CDR3 loop spans 14 amino acids. V lost 9 bases, J lost 3 bases, and 18 bases lay in between. CDR3 DNA sequence: TGTGCCAGGAAACAGGTGGTCGGAGACTACGAGCAGTACGTC. Amino acid sequence: CARKQVVGDYEQYV.

This clone was detected once. The gene calls are TRBV4-2 and TRBJ1-2, with unresolved D. V was shortened by 0 bases and J by 3 bases, with 14 bases between the two germline ends. The CDR3 covers 16 residues. Germline CDR1 and CDR2: LGHNA and YNFKEQ. In DNA, the CDR3 is TGTGCCAGCAGCCAAGATTTGCGTGTGGCTTACTATGGCTACACCTTC. This codes for CASSQDLRVAYYGYTF.

CDR3 coding DNA: TGTGCCACCAGTGATCGGGACAGGGAGTTGAACACCGGGGAGCTGTTTTTT. Protein product: CATSDRDRELNTGELFF. The rearrangement uses TRBV24-1 and TRBJ2-2, with 9 bases matching TRBD1. This CDR3 comprises 17 residues. V dropped 3 bases and J dropped 1; count of bases not matched to a gene: 5. CDR1 is KGHDR, CDR2 SFDVKD, per germline.

V is TRBV6-5 and J is TRBJ2-1; D is uncertain. Germline V gene data show CDR1 as MNHEY and CDR2 as SVGAGI. V dropped 0 bases and J dropped 10 bases, with 4 bases sitting between them. This CDR3 has 11 residues. The CDR3, as DNA: TGTGCCAGCAGTTACTCAGGCGAGCAGTTCTTC. Its protein is CASSYSGEQFF.

The V call is TRBV18, the J call TRBJ2-7, with D perhaps given as TRBD1 or TRBD2 (5 bases each). Between the trimmed V and J ends, which lost 3 bases and 6 bases, there was a span of 21 bases. Germline loops: CDR1 KGHSH, CDR2 LQKENI. The CDR3 totals 16 residues. This CDR3 reads CASSPPSRGPGVEQYF. The DNA of the CDR3 is TGTGCCAGCTCACCCCCTTCCCGGGGCCCCGGGGTCGAGCAGTACTTC.

A few counts support this clone. The chain uses TRBV2 and TRBJ1-6; D gene unclear. CDR1 is SNHLY, CDR2 FYNNEI, per germline. This CDR3 comprises 15 residues. V was trimmed by 2 bases and J by 2 bases, leaving 7 bases between them. The CDR3, as DNA: TGTGCCAGCAGTGAAAACGTCCCCTATAATTCACCCCTCCACTTT. This translates into CASSENVPYNSPLHF.

This rearrangement joins TRBV28 to TRBJ2-3; D is possibly TRBD2 (6 bases). Trimming removed 2 bases from V and 4 bases from J, with 13 bases in between. Germline V gene lookup returns CDR1 MDHEN and CDR2 SYDVKM. There are 15 residues in the CDR3. CDR3 residues: CASSLMGGTPDTQYF. CDR3 DNA sequence: TGTGCCAGCAGTTTAATGGGCGGGACCCCAGATACGCAGTATTTT.

This chain links TRBV29-1 with TRBJ1-2; possibly TRBD1 for D (6 bases). Trimming removed 5 bases at V and 1 base at J, with 20 bases between. From germline, CDR1 is SQVTM and CDR2 ANQGSEA. The CDR3 loop spans 16 amino acids. The CDR3 sequence: CSVPPGGGPLNYGYTF. In DNA, the CDR3 is TGCAGCGTTCCGCCGGGAGGGGGGCCCCTTAACTATGGCTACACCTTC.

The V gene is TRBV19, the J gene TRBJ2-7; 9 bases match TRBD1. J was trimmed by 3 bases and V by 5 bases; bases with no gene match: 8. There are 15 residues in the CDR3. In germline, CDR1 is LNHDA, CDR2 SQIVND (reference sequence). The CDR3 DNA reads TGTGCCAGTAGTTTACCGGGACAGGGAATCTACGAGCAGTACTTC. This sequence encodes CASSLPGQGIYEQYF.

CDR3 nucleotide sequence: TGTGCCACTGGAGGGGTCTCAGAGACCCAGTACTTC. Protein sequence: CATGGVSETQYF. This sequence joins TRBV28 and TRBJ2-5, with D perhaps matching TRBD2 (6 bases). Trimming took 10 bases from V and 4 from J, leaving 13 bases between them. This CDR3 spans 12 amino acids. CDR1 MDHEN and CDR2 SYDVKM come from the germline V gene.

This chain links TRBV5-4 with TRBJ1-1; no clear D. The length of the CDR3 is 13 residues. Germline CDR1 reads SGHNT; CDR2 reads YYREEE (reference sequence). Trimming took 3 bases from V and 2 from J, leaving 8 bases between them. CDR3 sequence reads: CASSSDTNTEAFF. The CDR3 DNA reads as TGTGCCAGCAGCTCAGACACTAACACTGAAGCTTTCTTT. Filled out from reference TRBV5-4 and TRBJ1-1, the complete variable domain reads ETGVTQSPTHLIKTRGQQVTLRCSSQSGHNTVSWYQQALGQGPQFIFQYYREEENGRGNFPPRFSGLQFPNYSSELNVNALELDDSALYLCASSSDTNTEAFFGQGTRLTVV.

The CDR3: CASSFRGEAKNIQYF. DNA of the CDR3: TGTGCCAGCAGCTTTAGGGGGGAGGCCAAAAACATTCAGTACTTC. The rearrangement links TRBV5-4 to TRBJ2-4; D may correspond to TRBD1 or TRBD2 (6 bases each). Germline V gene lookup returns CDR1 SGHNT and CDR2 YYREEE (reference sequence). Trimming took 2 bases from V and 1 from J, leaving 10 bases between them. The CDR3 covers 15 residues. Using reference TRBV5-4 and TRBJ2-4 for the parts outside the CDR3, the full variable domain is ETGVTQSPTHLIKTRGQQVTLRCSSQSGHNTVSWYQQALGQGPQFIFQYYREEENGRGNFPPRFSGLQFPNYSSELNVNALELDDSALYLCASSFRGEAKNIQYFGAGTRLSVL.

The chain recombines TRBV5-4 with TRBJ1-5; no reliable D call. CDR3 length: 14 amino acids. V shed 0 bases and J shed 6 bases, with 10 bases lying between them. Germline assignment: CDR1 SGHNT and CDR2 YYREEE (reference sequence). In DNA form, the CDR3 reads TGTGCCAGCAGCTTGGATAGGGCTCTTCAGCCCCAGCATTTT. Translation gives CASSLDRALQPQHF.

CDR3 nucleotides: TGTGCTAGTGGTACCGGACAGGGAGCGGATACGCAGTATTTT. It encodes CASGTGQGADTQYF. The chain is built from TRBV12-5 and TRBJ2-3; 8 bases are shared with TRBD1. CDR3 length: 14 residues. With V trimmed by 5 bases and J by 6 bases, 7 bases remained unmatched. Germline CDR1 is LGHNT and CDR2 is FRNRAP.

The sample holds a few counts of this clone. This rearrangement joins TRBV7-2 to TRBJ1-3; D is perhaps TRBD1 (6 bases). CDR3 size: 15 residues. Germline-derived CDR1 and CDR2 are SGHTA and FQGNSA. Trimming left V 5 bases short and J 0 bases short, with 11 bases between. The DNA for the CDR3 is TGTGCCAGCAGCGAGGGACATGCCTCTGGAAACACCATATATTTT. It encodes CASSEGHASGNTIYF.

The rearrangement uses TRBV29-1 and TRBJ1-1; no clear D gene. CDR1 is SQVTM and CDR2 is ANQGSEA in the germline V gene. This CDR3 contains 13 residues. V lost 4 bases, J lost 1 base, and 10 bases lay in between. DNA of the CDR3: TGCAGCGTTGTAAGGCAGCCGAACACTGAAGCTTTCTTT. This gives the protein CSVVRQPNTEAFF.

The genes are TRBV6-1 and TRBJ1-1; perhaps TRBD1 as D (6 bases). Germline CDR1 is MNHNS and CDR2 is SASEGT. Trimming took off 5 bases at V and 6 bases at J, with 19 bases between the two ends. This CDR3 has 15 residues. CDR3 coding DNA: TGTGCCAGCAGTTCGGAGGTTCGGGGGCGGCCTGAAGCTTTCTTT. Its translation is CASSSEVRGRPEAFF.

The V and J genes are TRBV14 and TRBJ2-7; TRBD2 matches 11 bases. V shed 0 bases and J 6 bases; nucleotides not matched to a gene: 4. The CDR3 runs 15 residues. The germline gives CDR1 SGHDN, CDR2 FVKESK. CDR3 DNA: TGTGCCAGCAGCCAAGAACTAGCGGGAGTGGGCGAGCAGTACTTC. Amino acids: CASSQELAGVGEQYF.

The chain joins TRBV7-2 to TRBJ1-5; D is possibly TRBD1 (5 bases). This CDR3 is built from 16 residues. Germline-derived CDR1 and CDR2 are SGHTA and FQGNSA. Trimming shortened V by 2 bases and J by 5 bases, and 16 bases separated the two germline ends. The CDR3 region has the DNA TGTGCCAGCAGCTTAAGGGCCGGGGGGATCGATCAGCCCCAGCATTTT. Translating gives CASSLRAGGIDQPQHF.

The V call is TRBV24-1, the J call TRBJ2-1; the match to TRBD2 covers 10 bases. V lost 7 bases, J lost 6 bases, and 5 bases stayed unmatched. The CDR3 sequence is 14 residues long. Germline CDR1 and CDR2: KGHDR and SFDVKD. The CDR3 DNA is TGTGCCACCAGCATCAGCGGGAGGGCCAATGAGCAGTTCTTC. This encodes CATSISGRANEQFF.

This chain connects TRBV6-5 to TRBJ1-2; TRBD1 aligns across 8 bases. The V gene end was trimmed by 6 bases and the J gene end by 6 bases; junction bases not matched to a gene: 12. The length of the CDR3 is 15 residues. Germline CDR1 reads MNHEY; CDR2 reads SVGAGI. Here the CDR3 DNA reads TGTGCCAGCAGAAGACGCCGGCAGGGGGCGGATGGCTACACCTTC. This encodes CASRRRRQGADGYTF.

This clone appeared a single time. This sequence joins TRBV28 and TRBJ2-5; a possible D gene is TRBD1 (5 bases). Trimming shortened V by 6 bases and J by 4 bases, and 12 bases separated the two germline ends. The CDR3 is 13 residues long. Germline CDR1 is MDHEN and CDR2 is SYDVKM. The CDR3 DNA follows: TGTGCCAGCAGGGAGCAGGGCGGAGAGACCCAGTACTTC. Protein sequence: CASREQGGETQYF.

This clone was seen once. The chain links TRBV5-4 to TRBJ2-1; TRBD1 might be the D (6 bases). Deletions cut 5 bases from V and 4 bases from J, with 19 bases between. Per germline, CDR1 SGHNT and CDR2 YYREEE (reference sequence). This CDR3 is built from 16 residues. The CDR3, as DNA: TGTGCCAGCAGGATGGGTGGACAGACGATATACAATGAGCAGTTCTTC. Amino acid sequence: CASRMGGQTIYNEQFF.

This clone has more than one count but fewer than ten. The rearrangement links TRBV11-2 to TRBJ2-3; D gene unclear. The V end was cut by 3 bases, the J end by 0 bases, with 7 bases between. CDR1 and CDR2 (germline): SGHAT, FQNNGV. The CDR3 extends over 14 amino acids. The CDR3 protein is CASSFSQSTDTQYF. The CDR3 nucleotides read TGTGCCAGCAGCTTTTCACAGAGCACAGATACGCAGTATTTT.